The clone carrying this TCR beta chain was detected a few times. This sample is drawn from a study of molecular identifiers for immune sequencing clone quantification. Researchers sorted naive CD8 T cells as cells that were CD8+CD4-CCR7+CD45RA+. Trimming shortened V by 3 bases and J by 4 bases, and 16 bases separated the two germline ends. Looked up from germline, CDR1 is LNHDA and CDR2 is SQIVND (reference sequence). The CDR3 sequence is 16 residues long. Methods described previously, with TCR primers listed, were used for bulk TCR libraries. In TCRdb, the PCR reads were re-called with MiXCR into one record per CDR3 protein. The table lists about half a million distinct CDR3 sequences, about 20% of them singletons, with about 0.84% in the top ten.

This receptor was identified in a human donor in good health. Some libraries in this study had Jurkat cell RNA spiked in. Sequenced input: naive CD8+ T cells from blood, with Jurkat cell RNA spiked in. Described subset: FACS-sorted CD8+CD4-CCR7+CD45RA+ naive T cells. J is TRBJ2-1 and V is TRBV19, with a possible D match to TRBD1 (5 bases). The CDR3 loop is CASSILGSGQYNEQFF. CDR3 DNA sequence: TGTGCCAGTAGTATTTTGGGTTCAGGACAATACAATGAGCAGTTCTTC.